This entry describes one T cell receptor (beta chain). Its antigen remains unknown. The data were taken from a study of OX40 agonist ivuxolimab in advanced cancers. Across the study: Patients were dosed intravenously with ivuxolimab at 0.01 to 10 mg/kg every 2 weeks. Findings and limits, study-wide: No determination was made of the antigen specificity of the expanded peripheral T cells.

The assay was immunoSEQ multiplex PCR, and TCRdb's table has in-frame clones only and misses some. The data show 61,000 or so clones, under 90% seen once. V was shortened by 4 bases and J by 2 bases, with 15 bases between the two germline ends. Germline V CDR1 and CDR2: MDHEN, SYDVKM. CDR3 size: 16 residues. This sequence was found in an adult with an advanced solid tumor such as melanoma, head and neck, liver or kidney cancer. J is TRBJ1-5 and V is TRBV28; D possibly corresponds to TRBD1 (6 bases). The source was CD4+ or CD8+ T cells sorted from blood, collected in a trial of the OX40 agonist ivuxolimab. The CDR3 DNA follows: TGTGCCAGCAGTTCACCCCGACGGACAGGCAATCAGCCCCAGCATTTT. Translation: CASSSPRRTGNQPQHF.